Sequencing of this TCR beta chain was carried out in a study of shared clonotypes between healthy human individuals. In the study overall: Donors consisted of a couple of women and a few men between 18 and 49. Every donor yielded three CD4 naive, three CD4 memory, two CD8 naive and one CD8 memory plate.

This clone came up a few times. Its matching antigen is unknown. Study observations and caveats: Sequencing depth was expected to affect clonotype sharing among donors. Rarefaction exposed incomplete sorted-subset sequencing despite large depth.

Clones were read by immunoSEQ multiplex PCR, and TCRdb kept only the in-frame ones, dropping some. The data contain fewer than 800,000 clones, about 90% of them singletons. The CDR3 runs to 12 residues. The V end was cut by 3 bases, the J end by 5 bases, with 9 bases between. Germline V CDR1 and CDR2: SGDLS, YYNGEE. CD45RO negativity and positive selection for CCR7 defined naive CD8 cells, a population that excluded terminally differentiated effector memory CD45RA+ cells. What was sequenced was naive CD8+ T cells sorted from blood. V is TRBV9 and J is TRBJ2-7; no definite D call. This sequence originates from a man aged 30 to 39 in good health. In DNA form, the CDR3 reads TGTGCCAGCAGCGGGGTCTCAGACGAGCAGTACTTC. Translation: CASSGVSDEQYF.